This T cell receptor beta chain is drawn from a study of shared clonotypes between healthy human individuals. Each sample came from a Caucasian adult donor living in Nashville, Tennessee. Germline CDR1 MDHEN, CDR2 SYDVKM. V was trimmed by 8 bases and J by 2 bases, leaving 9 bases between them. There are 12 residues in the CDR3. Sequenced by immunoSEQ multiplex PCR; TCRdb stores in-frame clones only, minus some. The table includes 400,000 to 500,000 clones, 76% detected once. This receptor was taken from a woman aged 40 to 50 in good health. Some clones in this sample may be carry-over from other donors' samples. The V call is TRBV28, the J call TRBJ1-2, with TRBD1 as a possible D gene (6 bases). Material: PBMCs. CDR3 in DNA: TGTGCCAGCCATGACAGGAACTATGGCTACACCTTC. Amino acid sequence: CASHDRNYGYTF.